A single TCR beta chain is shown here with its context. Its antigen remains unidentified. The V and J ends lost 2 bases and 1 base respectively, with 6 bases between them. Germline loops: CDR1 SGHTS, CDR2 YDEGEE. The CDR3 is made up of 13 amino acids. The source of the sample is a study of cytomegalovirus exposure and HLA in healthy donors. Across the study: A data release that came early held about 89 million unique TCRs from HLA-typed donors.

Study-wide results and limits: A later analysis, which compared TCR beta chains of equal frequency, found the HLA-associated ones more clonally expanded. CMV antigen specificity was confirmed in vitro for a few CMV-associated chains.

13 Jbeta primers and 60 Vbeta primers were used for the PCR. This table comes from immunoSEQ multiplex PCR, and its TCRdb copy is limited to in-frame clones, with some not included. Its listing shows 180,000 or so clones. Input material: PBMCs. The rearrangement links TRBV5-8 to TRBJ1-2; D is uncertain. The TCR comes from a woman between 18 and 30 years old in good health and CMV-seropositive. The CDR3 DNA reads TGTGCCAGCAGCTTCTTCGGTAACTATGGCTACACCTTC. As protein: CASSFFGNYGYTF.